This TCR beta chain was sequenced during a study of cytomegalovirus exposure and HLA in healthy donors. Study-wide points: Accounts indicate the classifier identified cytomegalovirus status with strong specificity and sensitivity. The authors confirmed in vitro that a few CMV-associated chains were specific for CMV antigens. As a later analysis revealed, most CMV-associated TCR beta chains appeared HLA-restricted.

Regarding this clone: Its specificity is unknown.

The PCR used 60 Vbeta and 13 Jbeta primers. Produced via immunoSEQ multiplex PCR; TCRdb's table is partial and in-frame only. The table has 130,000 to 150,000 clones, around four fifths seen once. The CDR3 spans 19 residues. With 6 bases removed from V and 1 base from J, the gap between germline ends came to 25 bases. Germline assignment: CDR1 MNHEY and CDR2 SMNVEV (reference sequence). The origin of this receptor is a boy aged 2 to 10 in good health and CMV-seronegative. This chain uses TRBV27 with TRBJ1-5, with TRBD1 as a possible D gene (5 bases). The material sequenced was PBMCs. The CDR3 sequence is CASRHGTQRGIYSNQPQHF. In DNA form, the CDR3 reads TGTGCCAGCAGGCATGGGACTCAACGGGGGATATACAGCAATCAGCCCCAGCATTTT.